One sample yielded the 8 T cell receptor beta chains listed below, sequenced in a study of T cells in Graves' hyperthyroidism and ophthalmopathy. Template material for amplifying TCR beta CDR3 regions consisted of RNA transcripts. With the HTBI primer set, the TCR CDR3 went through a first round of RT-PCR. Each CDR3 protein is one row after TCRdb ran MiXCR on the multiplex PCR reads. The repertoire holds about 420,000 distinct CDR3 sequences, with roughly 15% as singletons. The sample consisted of blood. The receptors come from a woman aged 18 to 35 with Graves' hyperthyroidism.

This clonotype occurred a few times. The gene calls are TRBV5-1 and TRBJ2-7; 7 bases match TRBD1. The CDR3 has 14 residues. The J segment lost 2 bases and the V segment lost 7 bases, leaving 9 bases of the junction unmatched. CDR1 is SGHRS and CDR2 is YFSETQ in the germline V gene. DNA of the CDR3: TGCGCCAGCCAGGAAGGGGGCATGACCTACGAGCAGTACTTC. Translated, it gives CASQEGGMTYEQYF.

This chain links TRBV20-1 with TRBJ2-1, with 9 nucleotides matching TRBD2. Germline V gives CDR1 DFQATT, CDR2 SNEGSKA (reference sequence). J was trimmed by 13 bases and V by 1 base; bases with no gene match: 5. The CDR3 has 12 amino acids. The CDR3, as DNA: TGCAGTGCTAGAGGTGGTAGCGGGAGTCAGTTCTTC. Amino acid sequence: CSARGGSGSQFF.

This clonotype was recorded many times. The chain recombines TRBV11-2 with TRBJ2-2; 12 bases agree with TRBD2. CDR3 length: 16 residues. Germline-derived CDR1 and CDR2 are SGHAT and FQNNGV. Trimming removed 4 bases from V and 3 bases from J; junction bases left unmatched: 3. The CDR3: CASSSGTSGHTGELFF. For the CDR3, the DNA is TGTGCCAGCAGCTCCGGGACTAGCGGGCACACCGGGGAGCTGTTTTTT.

This clonotype appeared many times. The V and J genes are TRBV12-3 or TRBV12-4 and TRBJ2-7; D not resolved. V lost 5 bases and J 6 bases, leaving 11 bases between the germline ends. The CDR3 is 12 residues long. The DNA for the CDR3 is TGTGCCAGCAGTAATAGACTCGGCGAGCAGTACTTC. It encodes CASSNRLGEQYF.

This clonotype occurred many times. The chain couples TRBV7-2 to TRBJ2-2, with D uncertain. Per germline, CDR1 SGHTA and CDR2 FQGNSA. This CDR3 region has 13 residues. The ends were cut back, 5 bases at V and 5 bases at J, with 9 bases in the middle. CDR3 in DNA: TGTGCCAGCAGCCAAAGTAGGACCGGGGAGCTGTTTTTT. Amino acid sequence: CASSQSRTGELFF.

This clonotype appeared a single time. This may stem from a read error, because a much larger clone lies one nucleotide away. The chain joins TRBV30 to TRBJ2-7; D is tentatively TRBD1 or TRBD2 (5 bases each). The end of the DNA aligns better with TRBJ2-1, so the J call may be wrong. The CDR3 consists of 15 residues. In germline, CDR1 is GTSNPN, CDR2 SVGIG (reference sequence). CDR3 in amino acids: CAWSHQGEGRYEQFF. CDR3 coding DNA: TGTGCCTGGAGTCACCAAGGTGAGGGGCGATACGAGCAGTTCTTC.

This clonotype was seen at least ten times. The chain combines TRBV27 with TRBJ2-1; 12 positions match TRBD2. Germline V lookup: CDR1 MNHEY, CDR2 SMNVEV (reference sequence). After removal of 7 bases from V and 0 bases from J, the junction contained 4 bases not matched to a gene. This CDR3 is 16 amino acids long. The CDR3 DNA sequence: TGTGCCAGCATGACGACTAGCGGGAGCTCCTACAATGAGCAGTTCTTC. Translated, it gives CASMTTSGSSYNEQFF.

This clonotype was found many times. The chain joins TRBV20-1 to TRBJ2-7; TRBD2 matches 7 bases. V lost 3 bases to trimming and J lost 5 bases; unmatched junction nucleotides: 13. This CDR3 comprises 15 residues. The germline gives CDR1 DFQATT, CDR2 SNEGSKA (reference sequence). Written as DNA, the CDR3 is TGCAGTGCTAGTGGTATCGGGACTAAAGATAACGAGCAGTACTTC. Amino acid sequence: CSASGIGTKDNEQYF.